The table lists the clone carrying this T cell receptor beta chain with a few counts. Its target is unknown. The data are from a study of T cells after yellow fever vaccination. At the level of the study: The fractions with low cell numbers were processed using SMART-Seq v4 Ultra Low Input. The study, taken as a whole, reports: Boosting was followed by the reappearance of most primary-vaccination clones (96% CD4, under 90% CD8). Compared with primary, the secondary response was weaker and peaked at day 5, not 15.

They built TCR cDNA with 5'RACE template switching, a step that put in a universal primer site and UMIs. In TCRdb, the 5' RACE reads were re-called with MiXCR into one record per CDR3 protein. This table has about 220,000 distinct CDR3 sequences, 3% to 4% appearing once. The V and J ends lost 4 bases and 3 bases respectively, with 21 bases between them. Per germline, CDR1 LGHNA and CDR2 YNFKEQ. The CDR3 is made up of 17 amino acids. The sample consisted of CD4+ T cells sorted from PBMCs, taken 10 days after the yellow fever booster vaccination. The receptor's source is a man aged 18 to 30 who received the YFV17D yellow fever vaccine. The V gene is TRBV4-2, the J gene TRBJ1-1, with D maybe TRBD1 (6 bases). CDR3 coding DNA: TGTGCCAGCAGCCCGTACGGGGGACGGGGGCGAGACACTGAAGCTTTCTTT. Its protein is CASSPYGGRGRDTEAFF.